One and the same sample provided the 22 T cell receptor beta chains below, sequenced in a study of blood T cell repertoires in COVID-19. The protocol was immunoSEQ multiplex PCR, while the TCRdb copy is restricted to in-frame clones and leaves out a portion. There are over 150,000 clones in the sample; about four fifths occur only once, and more than 2.5% lies in the top ten. Sequences were obtained from PBMCs or T cells enriched from blood (not recorded which). These receptor sequences come from a woman between 25 and 40 years old who had recovered from COVID-19.

V gene TRBV3-1 (or the pseudogene TRBV3-2) combines with J gene TRBJ2-5; 7 bases are shared with TRBD2. Trimming took 9 bases from V and 4 from J; bases not matched to a gene: 20. The CDR3 length is 17 residues. The germline V gene encodes CDR1 LGHDT and CDR2 YNNKEL (reference sequence). The CDR3 protein is CARSKVGETGGGETQYF. The CDR3 bases are TGTGCCAGGAGCAAAGTCGGGGAAACGGGGGGTGGAGAGACCCAGTACTTC.

This chain's CDR3 is CSVTVEGEKLFF. In DNA form, the CDR3 reads TGCAGCGTTACCGTTGAGGGTGAAAAACTGTTTTTT. The chain recombines TRBV29-1 with TRBJ1-4, with D unclear. The CDR3 length is 12 residues. Germline V lookup: CDR1 SQVTM, CDR2 ANQGSEA. V lost 5 bases and J 7 bases, leaving 11 bases between the germline ends.

DNA of the CDR3: TGCAGCGTTGAAGATTGGACAGAGGGTTTTACCGGGGAGCTGTTTTTT. It specifies CSVEDWTEGFTGELFF. V usage is TRBV29-1 and J usage is TRBJ2-2; weak D call: TRBD1 (6 bases). CDR1 and CDR2 (germline): SQVTM, ANQGSEA. Trimming removed 0 bases at V and 5 bases at J, with 16 bases between. There are 16 residues in the CDR3.

The V call is TRBV19, the J call TRBJ2-4, with 7 bases lining up with TRBD1. Trimming removed 4 bases from V and 2 bases from J; junction bases left unmatched: 11. CDR3 length: 17 amino acids. Per germline, CDR1 LNHDA and CDR2 SQIVND (reference sequence). CDR3 nucleotide sequence: TGTGCCAGTAGTACCGGGACAGTATGGGGTCCCAAAAACATTCAGTACTTC. Protein: CASSTGTVWGPKNIQYF.

The chain combines TRBV4-2 with TRBJ1-4; 7 positions agree with TRBD1. Germline CDR1 is LGHNA and CDR2 is YNFKEQ. The CDR3 has 15 residues. The trim removed 6 bases at V and 8 bases at J, leaving 12 bases unmatched. The CDR3 loop is CASRSGGDSREKLFF. Here the CDR3 DNA reads TGTGCCAGCAGATCAGGGGGAGATAGTCGGGAAAAACTGTTTTTT.

This clone has more than one count but fewer than ten. The chain uses TRBV28 and TRBJ1-4, with 10 bases identical to TRBD1. This CDR3 spans 18 amino acids. The germline CDR1 and CDR2 sequences are MDHEN and SYDVKM. J lost 2 bases, V lost 8 bases, and 14 bases had no gene match. CDR3 amino acids: CASRPGQGKGWTNEKLFF. DNA for the CDR3: TGTGCCAGCCGCCCGGGACAGGGGAAGGGTTGGACTAATGAAAAACTGTTTTTT.

The V gene is TRBV6-5, the J gene TRBJ1-2, with 11 bases aligning to TRBD1. This CDR3 comprises 14 residues. J gave up 7 bases and V 6 bases, and 7 bases lay outside the gene matches. Germline CDR1 reads MNHEY; CDR2 reads SVGAGI. The CDR3, as DNA: TGTGCCAGCAGACAGGACAGGGGGCGCGGTGGCTACACCTTC. The encoded protein is CASRQDRGRGGYTF.

J is TRBJ2-6 and V is TRBV5-6; D unclear. The germline CDR1 and CDR2 sequences are SGHDT and YYEEEE. Trimming took 2 bases from V and 0 from J, leaving 6 bases between them. This CDR3 spans 15 amino acids. This CDR3 reads CASSFTVSGANVLTF. The CDR3 DNA is TGTGCCAGCAGCTTCACAGTCTCTGGGGCCAACGTCCTGACTTTC.

The V call is TRBV5-1, the J call TRBJ1-1; possibly TRBD1 for D (5 bases). V was cut by 3 bases and J by 2 bases, with 17 bases left in between. The CDR3 spans 16 residues. CDR1 and CDR2 from the germline V gene are SGHRS and YFSETQ. CDR3 DNA: TGCGCCAGCAGCTCCGGGGGGACCGGACACAACACTGAAGCTTTCTTT. It codes for CASSSGGTGHNTEAFF.

The V and J genes are TRBV2 and TRBJ1-1; 11 bases fit TRBD1. The junction had 7 bases not matched to a gene; V was cut back by 5 bases and J by 5 bases. This CDR3 has 15 residues. Germline CDR1 and CDR2: SNHLY and FYNNEI. The CDR3 is CASSRTGGGGTEAFF. The CDR3 DNA reads TGTGCCAGCAGTCGGACAGGGGGCGGAGGGACTGAAGCTTTCTTT. Full variable domain (rest looked up from reference TRBV2 and TRBJ1-1): EPEVTQTPSHQVTQMGQEVILRCVPISNHLYFYWYRQILGQKVEFLVSFYNNEISEKSEIFDDQFSVERPDGSNFTLKIRSTKLEDSAMYFCASSRTGGGGTEAFFGQGTRLTVV.

This chain uses TRBV9 with TRBJ2-3; tentatively, D is TRBD2 (5 bases). The CDR3 sequence is 16 residues long. Trimming left V 3 bases short and J 2 bases short, with 16 bases between. Germline V gives CDR1 SGDLS, CDR2 YYNGEE. In nucleotides, the CDR3 is TGTGCCAGCAGCGCAAGCTTCGGAGCGGTCACAGATACGCAGTATTTT. Amino acids: CASSASFGAVTDTQYF.

This clone appeared a single time. This sequence joins TRBV10-3 and TRBJ1-1; 9 bases match TRBD1. Germline lookup yields CDR1 ENHRY and CDR2 SYGVKD. The CDR3 sequence is 19 residues long. The V and J ends lost 4 bases and 1 base, in that order; junction bases with no gene match: 16. The CDR3 protein is CAISGRRTGAGLGNTEAFF. Written as DNA, the CDR3 is TGTGCCATCAGTGGACGGAGGACAGGGGCAGGTCTGGGGAACACTGAAGCTTTCTTT.

J is TRBJ2-2 and V is TRBV5-1; possible D gene TRBD1, 5 bases. V gave up 5 bases and J gave up 7 bases, with 9 bases separating them. This CDR3 is 12 amino acids long. Germline-derived CDR1 and CDR2 are SGHRS and YFSETQ. CDR3 DNA sequence: TGCGCCAGCAGTTGGACAAACGGGGAGCTGTTTTTT. Protein: CASSWTNGELFF. The variable domain in full, with the rest retrieved from reference TRBV5-1 and TRBJ2-2, is KAGVTQTPRYLIKTRGQQVTLSCSPISGHRSVSWYQQTPGQGLQFLFEYFSETQRNKGNFPGRFSGRQFSNSRSEMNVSTLELGDSALYLCASSWTNGELFFGEGSRLTVL.

The chain employs TRBV6-1 and TRBJ2-3; perhaps TRBD2 as D (6 bases). CDR3 length: 18 amino acids. The germline V and J ends were trimmed by 2 bases and 1 base, with 19 bases remaining between them. Germline V gene sequence: CDR1 MNHNS, CDR2 SASEGT. The CDR3 reads CASSELGDFFWGTDTQYF. CDR3 DNA sequence: TGTGCCAGCAGTGAATTAGGGGACTTCTTCTGGGGCACAGATACGCAGTATTTT.

The V and J genes are TRBV2 and TRBJ2-1; D unresolved. The CDR3 consists of 11 residues. CDR1 is SNHLY, CDR2 FYNNEI, per germline. Trimming removed 5 bases from V and 4 bases from J, with 3 bases in between. The CDR3 region has the DNA TGTGCCAGCAGTCAGTACAATGAGCAGTTCTTC. Its translation: CASSQYNEQFF.

The J gene is TRBJ1-1, the V gene TRBV6-2 or TRBV6-3; possible D gene TRBD1, 5 bases. This CDR3 has 14 residues. The V and J ends lost 10 bases and 0 bases respectively, with 15 bases between them. From germline, CDR1 is MNHEY and CDR2 SVGEGT. DNA of the CDR3: TGTGCCACCAGCACGTGGGGCTTGAACACTGAAGCTTTCTTT. Its translation: CATSTWGLNTEAFF.

This sequence joins TRBV5-1 and TRBJ2-3, with unresolved D. The CDR3 runs 15 residues. V lost 1 base and J 1 base, leaving 10 bases between the germline ends. Germline V gene lookup returns CDR1 SGHRS and CDR2 YFSETQ. Here the CDR3 DNA reads TGCGCCAGCAGCTTGACGGTTGTGGGCACAGATACGCAGTATTTT. It is translated as CASSLTVVGTDTQYF.

This clone has only a few counts. This chain links TRBV28 with TRBJ1-2, with D possibly matching TRBD1 (5 bases). Trimming took 6 bases from V and 3 from J, leaving 17 bases between them. From germline, CDR1 is MDHEN and CDR2 SYDVKM. The CDR3 runs to 15 residues. The CDR3 here is CASSSGDYGDYGYTF. The CDR3 nucleotides read TGTGCCAGCAGCAGTGGGGACTATGGGGACTATGGCTACACCTTC.

In this sample, this clone turned up many times. The V and J genes are TRBV3-1 (or the pseudogene TRBV3-2) and TRBJ2-3, with 7 bases identical to TRBD1. This CDR3 contains 15 residues. Germline CDR1 reads LGHDT; CDR2 reads YNNKEL (reference sequence). Trimming at V came to 0 bases and at J to 4 bases, leaving 4 bases not matched to a gene. For the CDR3, the DNA is TGTGCCAGCAGCCAAGATGGACAGGCTTCAGATACGCAGTATTTT. Protein product: CASSQDGQASDTQYF.

The V call is TRBV27, the J call TRBJ1-2; D unresolved. This CDR3 contains 13 residues. Germline CDR1 MNHEY, CDR2 SMNVEV (reference sequence). Between the trimmed V and J ends, which lost 5 bases and 8 bases, there was a span of 15 bases. CDR3 coding DNA: TGTGCCAGCAGTCCGGGATATGCGAGGGGCTACACCTTC. The encoded protein is CASSPGYARGYTF.

In regard to this clone: Other DNA sequences from this sample encode an identical CDR3 as well. The V and J genes are TRBV18 and TRBJ1-1; 8 bases match TRBD1. CDR3 size: 14 residues. CDR1 is KGHSH, CDR2 LQKENI, per germline. V dropped 2 bases and J dropped 2; count of bases not matched to a gene: 1. CDR3: CASSPGTGNTEAFF. CDR3 DNA: TGTGCCAGCTCACCAGGGACAGGAAACACTGAAGCTTTCTTT.

This clone was recorded a few times. This chain joins TRBV3-1 (or the pseudogene TRBV3-2) and TRBJ2-1; TRBD1 agrees at 7 bases. The CDR3 length is 14 residues. CDR1 LGHDT and CDR2 YNNKEL come from the germline V gene (reference sequence). Trimming removed 3 bases from V and 4 bases from J; junction bases left unmatched: 3. The CDR3 sequence: CASSHGDRYNEQFF. As DNA, the CDR3 is TGTGCCAGCAGCCATGGGGACAGATACAATGAGCAGTTCTTC.